This TCR beta chain was sequenced for a study of T cells in localized non-small cell lung cancer. Broader study findings: Among the tissues sampled, uninvolved adjacent lung had the highest T cell clonality, above tumor. Elevated blood T cell density was associated with longer overall survival. In adjacent lung appeared a median 57 of the top 100 tumor clones.

The table came from immunoSEQ multiplex PCR; TCRdb's copy has only in-frame clones and leaves some out. There are approximately 83,000 clones in the sample; 70% to 90% occur only once, and 20% to 25% lies in the top ten. In regard to this clone: Its antigen is unidentified.

Trimming took 6 bases from V and 8 from J; bases not matched to a gene: 9. In germline, CDR1 is MNHEY, CDR2 SMNVEV (reference sequence). This CDR3 is 14 amino acids long. This sequence was found in a woman aged 35 to 69 with stage I squamous cell lung carcinoma. This chain links TRBV27 with TRBJ1-2, with 10 positions matching TRBD1. This sample comprised peripheral blood, obtained before any cancer treatment. The CDR3 region has the DNA TGTGCCAGCAGCTCTGGGACAGGGGTTTTCGGCTACACCTTC. Translating it yields CASSSGTGVFGYTF.